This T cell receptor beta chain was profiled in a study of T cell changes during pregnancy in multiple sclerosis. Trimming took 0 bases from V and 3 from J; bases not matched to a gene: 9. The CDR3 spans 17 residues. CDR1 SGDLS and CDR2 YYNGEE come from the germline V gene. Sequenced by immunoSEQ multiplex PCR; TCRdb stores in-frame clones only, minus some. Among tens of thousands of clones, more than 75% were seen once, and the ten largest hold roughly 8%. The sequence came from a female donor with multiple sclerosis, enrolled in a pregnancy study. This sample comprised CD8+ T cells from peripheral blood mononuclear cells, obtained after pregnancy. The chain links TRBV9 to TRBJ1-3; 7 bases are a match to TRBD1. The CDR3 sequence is CASSVATGAEGGNTIYF. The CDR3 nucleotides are TGTGCCAGCAGCGTAGCTACAGGGGCGGAAGGTGGAAACACCATATATTTT.